This T cell receptor beta chain was found in a study of T cell responses to AZD1222 COVID-19 vaccine. V shed 6 bases, J shed 8 bases, and the junction held 14 bases outside the gene matches. Germline-derived CDR1 and CDR2 are LNHDA and SQIVND (reference sequence). The CDR3 is made up of 16 amino acids. This table comes from immunoSEQ multiplex PCR, and its TCRdb copy is limited to in-frame clones, with some not included. Here the sample spans 120,000 or so clones, around 90% being singletons. J is TRBJ1-2 and V is TRBV19, with 11 positions matching TRBD1. The sequence was obtained from an adult in good health. Here the sequenced sample was peripheral blood, taken on day 0 of AZD1222 vaccination. CDR3 protein: CASSTGGTGGDRGYTF. The CDR3 coding sequence is TGTGCCAGTAGCACGGGGGGGACAGGGGGAGACCGCGGCTACACCTTC.